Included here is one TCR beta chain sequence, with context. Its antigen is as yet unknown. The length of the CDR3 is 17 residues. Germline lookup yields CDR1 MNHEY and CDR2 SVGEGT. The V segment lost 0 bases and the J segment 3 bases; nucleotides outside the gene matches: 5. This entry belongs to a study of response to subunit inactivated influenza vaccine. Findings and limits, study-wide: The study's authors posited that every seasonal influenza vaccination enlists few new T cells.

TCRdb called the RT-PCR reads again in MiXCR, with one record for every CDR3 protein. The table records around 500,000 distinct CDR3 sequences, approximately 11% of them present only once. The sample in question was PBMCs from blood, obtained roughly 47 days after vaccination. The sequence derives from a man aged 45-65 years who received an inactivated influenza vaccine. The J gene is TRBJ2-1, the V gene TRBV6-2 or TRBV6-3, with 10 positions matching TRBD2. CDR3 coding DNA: TGTGCCAGCAGTTACTCTTCGGCTAGCGGGGGCTACAATGAGCAGTTCTTC. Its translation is CASSYSSASGGYNEQFF.